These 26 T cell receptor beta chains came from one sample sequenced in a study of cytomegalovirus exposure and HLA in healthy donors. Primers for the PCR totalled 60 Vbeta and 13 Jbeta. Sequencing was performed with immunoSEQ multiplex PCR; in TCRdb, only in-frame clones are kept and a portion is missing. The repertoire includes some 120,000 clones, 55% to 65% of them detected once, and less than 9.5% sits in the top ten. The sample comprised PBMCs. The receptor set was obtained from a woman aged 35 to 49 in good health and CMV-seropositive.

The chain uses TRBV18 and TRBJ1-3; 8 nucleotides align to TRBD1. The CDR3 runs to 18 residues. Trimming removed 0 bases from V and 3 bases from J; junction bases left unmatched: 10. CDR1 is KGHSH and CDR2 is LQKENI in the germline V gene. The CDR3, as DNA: TGTGCCAGCTCACCACCGAATGCAGGGGGCTCATATGGAAACACCATATATTTT. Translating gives CASSPPNAGGSYGNTIYF.

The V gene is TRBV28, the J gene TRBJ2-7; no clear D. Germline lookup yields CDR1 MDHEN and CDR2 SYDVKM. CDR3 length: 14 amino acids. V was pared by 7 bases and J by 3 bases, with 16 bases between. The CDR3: CASTNRLNIYEQYF. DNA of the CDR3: TGTGCCAGCACTAATCGACTCAACATCTACGAGCAGTACTTC. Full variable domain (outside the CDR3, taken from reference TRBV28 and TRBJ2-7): DVKVTQSSRYLVKRTGEKVFLECVQDMDHENMFWYRQDPGLGLRLIYFSYDVKMKEKGDIPEGYSVSREKKERFSLILESASTNQTSMYLCASTNRLNIYEQYFGPGTRLTVT.

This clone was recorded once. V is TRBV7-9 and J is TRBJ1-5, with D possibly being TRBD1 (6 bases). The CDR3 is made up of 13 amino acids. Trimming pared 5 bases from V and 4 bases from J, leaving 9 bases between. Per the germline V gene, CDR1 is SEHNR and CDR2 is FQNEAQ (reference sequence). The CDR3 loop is CASSPRGNQPQHF. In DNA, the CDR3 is TGTGCCAGCAGCCCTAGGGGGAATCAGCCCCAGCATTTT.

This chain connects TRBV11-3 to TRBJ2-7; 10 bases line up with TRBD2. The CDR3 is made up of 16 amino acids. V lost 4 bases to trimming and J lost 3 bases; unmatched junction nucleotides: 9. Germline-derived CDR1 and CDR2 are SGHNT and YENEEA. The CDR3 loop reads CASSSLAGEVFYEQYF. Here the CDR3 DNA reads TGTGCCAGCAGCTCCCTAGCGGGAGAGGTTTTCTACGAGCAGTACTTC.

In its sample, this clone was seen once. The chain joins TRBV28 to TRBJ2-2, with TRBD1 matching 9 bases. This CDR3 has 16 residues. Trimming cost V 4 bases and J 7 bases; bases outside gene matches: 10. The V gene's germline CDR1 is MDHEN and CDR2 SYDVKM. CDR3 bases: TGTGCCAGCAGTTATAAGACAGGGGGGGTCGACGGGGAGCTGTTTTTT. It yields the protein CASSYKTGGVDGELFF.

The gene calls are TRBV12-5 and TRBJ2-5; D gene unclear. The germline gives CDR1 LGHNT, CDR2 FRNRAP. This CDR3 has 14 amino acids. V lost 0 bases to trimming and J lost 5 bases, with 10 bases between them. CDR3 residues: CASGLVQGGETQYF. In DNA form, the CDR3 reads TGTGCTAGTGGTTTGGTACAAGGCGGCGAGACCCAGTACTTC.

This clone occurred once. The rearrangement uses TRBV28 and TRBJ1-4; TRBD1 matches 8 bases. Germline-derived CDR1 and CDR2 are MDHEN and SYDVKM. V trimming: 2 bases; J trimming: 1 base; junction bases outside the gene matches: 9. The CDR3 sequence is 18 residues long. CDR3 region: CASSLVPGQEITNEKLFF. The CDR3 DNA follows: TGTGCCAGCAGTTTAGTACCGGGACAGGAGATAACTAATGAAAAACTGTTTTTT.

CDR3 loop: CASSTSTDTQYF. The CDR3 DNA reads TGTGCCAGCTCTACTAGCACAGATACGCAGTATTTT. The rearrangement joins TRBV2 to TRBJ2-3; D is uncertain. CDR1 SNHLY and CDR2 FYNNEI come from the germline V gene. The CDR3 contains 12 residues. V dropped 8 bases and J dropped 0 bases, with 6 bases sitting between them.

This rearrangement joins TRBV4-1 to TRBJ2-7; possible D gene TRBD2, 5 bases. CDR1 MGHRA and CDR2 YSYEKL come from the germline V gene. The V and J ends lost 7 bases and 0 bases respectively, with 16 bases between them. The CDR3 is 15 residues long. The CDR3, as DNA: TGCGCCAGCAACCCCAAGGCTGGGAGCTCCTACGAGCAGTACTTC. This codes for CASNPKAGSSYEQYF.

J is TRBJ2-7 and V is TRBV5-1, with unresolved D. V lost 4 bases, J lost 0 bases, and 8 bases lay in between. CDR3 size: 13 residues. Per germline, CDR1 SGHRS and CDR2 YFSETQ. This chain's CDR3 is CASSLRPSYEQYF. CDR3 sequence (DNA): TGCGCCAGCAGCCTGCGGCCCTCCTACGAGCAGTACTTC.

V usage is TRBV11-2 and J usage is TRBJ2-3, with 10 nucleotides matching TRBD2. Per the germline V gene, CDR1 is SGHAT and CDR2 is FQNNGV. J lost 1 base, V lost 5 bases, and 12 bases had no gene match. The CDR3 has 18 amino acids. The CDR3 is CASSLHSLAGIGTDTQYF. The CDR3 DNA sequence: TGTGCCAGCAGCCTTCACTCACTAGCGGGAATCGGCACAGATACGCAGTATTTT. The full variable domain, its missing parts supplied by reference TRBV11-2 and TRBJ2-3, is EAGVAQSPRYKIIEKRQSVAFWCNPISGHATLYWYQQILGQGPKLLIQFQNNGVVDDSQLPKDRFSAERLKGVDSTLKIQPAKLEDSAVYLCASSLHSLAGIGTDTQYFGPGTRLTVL.

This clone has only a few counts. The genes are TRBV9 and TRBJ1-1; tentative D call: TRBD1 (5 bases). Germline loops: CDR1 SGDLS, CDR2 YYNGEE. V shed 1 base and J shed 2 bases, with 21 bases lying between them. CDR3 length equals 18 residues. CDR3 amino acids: CASSVSADGGGPNTEAFF. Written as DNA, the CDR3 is TGTGCCAGCAGCGTAAGTGCCGATGGGGGGGGACCCAACACTGAAGCTTTCTTT.

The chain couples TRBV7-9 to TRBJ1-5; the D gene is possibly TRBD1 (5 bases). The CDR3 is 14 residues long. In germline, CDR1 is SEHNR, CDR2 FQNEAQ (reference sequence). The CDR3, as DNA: TGTGCAAGCGGGGGGACTTTTAGCAATCAGCCCCAGCATTTT. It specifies CASGGTFSNQPQHF.

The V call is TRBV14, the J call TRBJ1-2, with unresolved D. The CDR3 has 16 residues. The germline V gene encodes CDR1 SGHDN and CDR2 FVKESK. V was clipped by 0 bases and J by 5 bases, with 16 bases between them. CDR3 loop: CASSQDLRPGKYGYTF. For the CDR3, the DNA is TGTGCCAGCAGCCAAGATTTGCGGCCGGGGAAATATGGCTACACCTTC.

The CDR3 nucleotides are TGTGAAGAATCGGGGGGGCCGCGGGACACTGAAGCTTTCTTT. This gives the protein CEESGGPRDTEAFF. V is TRBV2 and J is TRBJ1-1, with D maybe TRBD1 (6 bases). Germline V gene data show CDR1 as SNHLY and CDR2 as FYNNEI. The CDR3 consists of 14 residues.

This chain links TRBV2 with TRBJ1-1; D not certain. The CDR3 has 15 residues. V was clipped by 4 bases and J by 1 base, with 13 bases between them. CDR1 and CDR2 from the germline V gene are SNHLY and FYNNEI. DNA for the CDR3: TGTGCCAGCAGTGTCTCTACTAGGGCGAACACTGAAGCTTTCTTT. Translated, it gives CASSVSTRANTEAFF. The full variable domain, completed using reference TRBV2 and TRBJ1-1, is EPEVTQTPSHQVTQMGQEVILRCVPISNHLYFYWYRQILGQKVEFLVSFYNNEISEKSEIFDDQFSVERPDGSNFTLKIRSTKLEDSAMYFCASSVSTRANTEAFFGQGTRLTVV.

The CDR3 DNA is TGTGCCAGCAGCGTAGGCAGGGGATCGATTGGCTACACCTTC. This translates into CASSVGRGSIGYTF. V usage is TRBV9 and J usage is TRBJ1-2; D is possibly TRBD1 (6 bases). Trimming took 0 bases from V and 7 from J, leaving 13 bases between them. This CDR3 contains 14 residues. Germline V gene sequence: CDR1 SGDLS, CDR2 YYNGEE.

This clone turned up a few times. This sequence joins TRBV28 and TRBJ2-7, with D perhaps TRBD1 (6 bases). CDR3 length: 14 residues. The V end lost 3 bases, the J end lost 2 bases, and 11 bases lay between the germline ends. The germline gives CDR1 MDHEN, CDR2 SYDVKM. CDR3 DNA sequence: TGTGCCAGCAGTTTCAGGGGCTTAACCTACGAGCAGTACTTC. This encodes CASSFRGLTYEQYF.

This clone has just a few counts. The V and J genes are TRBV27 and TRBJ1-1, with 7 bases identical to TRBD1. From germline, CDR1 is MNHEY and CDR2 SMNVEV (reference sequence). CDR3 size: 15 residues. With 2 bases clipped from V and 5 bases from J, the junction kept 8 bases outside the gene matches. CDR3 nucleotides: TGTGCCAGCAGTTTACGGGCAGGGGGGCAGACTGAAGCTTTCTTT. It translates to CASSLRAGGQTEAFF.

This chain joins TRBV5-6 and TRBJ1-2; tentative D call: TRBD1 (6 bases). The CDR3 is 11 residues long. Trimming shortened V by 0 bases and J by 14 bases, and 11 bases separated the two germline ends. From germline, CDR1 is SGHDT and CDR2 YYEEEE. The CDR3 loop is CASSLVGAQTF. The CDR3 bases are TGTGCCAGCAGCTTGGTGGGGGCACAGACCTTC.

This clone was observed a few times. The CDR3 DNA reads TGTGCCAGCAGTTACGGCGGGAGTTCCTACAATGAGCAGTTCTTC. This gives the protein CASSYGGSSYNEQFF. This chain links TRBV6-5 with TRBJ2-1; 7 bases are a match to TRBD2. The V gene's germline CDR1 is MNHEY and CDR2 SVGAGI. The CDR3 covers 15 residues. V was pared by 2 bases and J by 1 base, with 2 bases of the junction left unmatched.

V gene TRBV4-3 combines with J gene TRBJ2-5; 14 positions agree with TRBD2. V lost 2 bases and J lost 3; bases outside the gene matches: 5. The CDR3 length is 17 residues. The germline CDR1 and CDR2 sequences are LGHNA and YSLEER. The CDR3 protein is CASSQSKGLAGEETQYF. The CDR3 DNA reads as TGCGCCAGCAGCCAATCTAAGGGACTAGCGGGAGAAGAGACCCAGTACTTC.

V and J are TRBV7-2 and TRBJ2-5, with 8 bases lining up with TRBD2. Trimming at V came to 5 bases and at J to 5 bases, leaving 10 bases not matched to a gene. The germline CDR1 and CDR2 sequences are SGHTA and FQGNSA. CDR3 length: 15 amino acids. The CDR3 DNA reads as TGTGCCAGCAGCCCCGGGTCGGGACTAGGGGAGACCCAGTACTTC. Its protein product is CASSPGSGLGETQYF.

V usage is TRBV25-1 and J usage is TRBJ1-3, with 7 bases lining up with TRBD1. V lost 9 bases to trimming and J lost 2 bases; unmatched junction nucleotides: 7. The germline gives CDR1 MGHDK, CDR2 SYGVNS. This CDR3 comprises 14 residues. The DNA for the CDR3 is TGTGCCAGTACCACAGGGGCACCTGGAAACACCATATATTTT. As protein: CASTTGAPGNTIYF.

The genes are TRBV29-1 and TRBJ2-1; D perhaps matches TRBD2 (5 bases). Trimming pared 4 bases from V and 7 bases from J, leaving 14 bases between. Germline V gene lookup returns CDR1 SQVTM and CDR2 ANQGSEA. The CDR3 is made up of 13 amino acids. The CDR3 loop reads CSVVGGRRNEQFF. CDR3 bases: TGCAGCGTTGTTGGCGGGCGGAGAAATGAGCAGTTCTTC.

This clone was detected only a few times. The CDR3: CASSEYGSTDTQYF. For the CDR3, the DNA is TGTGCCAGCAGTGAATACGGGAGCACAGATACGCAGTATTTT. The chain uses TRBV25-1 and TRBJ2-3; D is unclear. V was cut by 0 bases and J by 0 bases, with 4 bases left in between. The CDR3 totals 14 residues. CDR1 and CDR2 (germline): MGHDK, SYGVNS.